Listed below are T cell receptor beta chains from one sample, sequenced in a study of T cells after posttransplantation cyclophosphamide. Clones were read by immunoSEQ multiplex PCR, and TCRdb kept only the in-frame ones, dropping some. Of about 21,000 clones detected, roughly 98% appear once; the ten largest clones hold 0.1% to 0.15%. Sequencing was performed on naive CD8+ T cells sorted from PBMCs. These receptor sequences come from a man between 40 and 49 years old in good health, CMV-negative, and a related stem cell transplant donor. The CDR3 runs from the conserved cysteine through the conserved F or W.

V	CDR3
TRBV28	CASSLIDKNQPQHF
TRBV9	CASSPSGRADLQQYF
TRBV11-3	CASSLDSGSSYNEQFF
TRBV18	CASSPGPNTGELFF
TRBV5-1	CASSWTGRSETQYF
TRBV20-1	CRASGEAFF
TRBV30	CAWSRDRVLADGNTIYF
TRBV29-1	CSVEGAQGQGRGNIQYF
TRBV4-2	CASSQDREVYNEQFF
TRBV6-1	CASSEETATDTQYF
TRBV6-5	CASSPSEFTYEQYF
TRBV4-2	CASSQEEREAPEQYF
TRBV5-1	CASSKLIMSSGSSNEQFF
TRBV4-1	CASSRLEGVGEKLFF
TRBV30	CAWSGPGRAKNIQYF
TRBV12-2	CASRLGRPLGGGNQPQHF
TRBV6-1	CASSEYSGSSYNEQFF
TRBV4-1	CASSQEGLDPGVSYEQYF
TRBV27	CASSSLGRAETQYF
TRBV7-9	CASRGGEGANVLTF
TRBV7-8	CASSSGGWGRPDYEQYF
TRBV28	CASSFPGLSHNEQFF
TRBV14	CASSSVAGSPNYEQYF
TRBV29-1	CSVEGGGLTYEQYF
TRBV2	CASSPASGRLEQFF
TRBV19	CATRTSPLYNEQFF
TRBV5-5	CASSLLGQGTLDGYTF
TRBV7-6	CASIPQAGVADTQYF
TRBV19	CAGSGGFNQPQHF
TRBV28	CASSLGQKEQYF
TRBV4-1	CASSQGAESNQPQHF
TRBV27	CASSPGAVNTEAFF
TRBV27	CARSPYLPGGETQYF
TRBV30	CAWSPSETGELFF
TRBV19	CASSIGGLGELFF
TRBV9	CASSVVGTGVTTDTQYF
TRBV4-1	CASSQGVISSGNTIYF
TRBV7-9	CASSLSHNEQFF
TRBV13	CASSLGLGPGETQYF
TRBV7-9	CASSQILVNEQFF
TRBV9	CASSNLYEQYF